The 5 T cell receptor beta chains below all came from one sample that was sequenced in a study of CD8 T cells in ankylosing spondylitis. A single record per CDR3 protein comes from TCRdb applying MiXCR to the 5' RACE reads. The data hold about 140,000 distinct CDR3 sequences, with about 32% observed a single time. The specimen was synovial fluid, either unsorted or a sorted T cell fraction (not recorded which). Source of these receptors: a male donor with ankylosing spondylitis.

The V and J genes are TRBV2 and TRBJ2-1; possible D gene TRBD1, 6 bases. Trimming took off 6 bases at V and 5 bases at J, with 11 bases between the two ends. The V gene's germline CDR1 is SNHLY and CDR2 FYNNEI. There are 13 residues in the CDR3. Here the CDR3 reads CASRQDRNNEQFF. The CDR3 nucleotides read TGTGCCAGCAGACAGGACAGAAACAATGAGCAGTTCTTC. Full variable domain (remainder filled in from reference TRBV2 and TRBJ2-1): EPEVTQTPSHQVTQMGQEVILRCVPISNHLYFYWYRQILGQKVEFLVSFYNNEISEKSEIFDDQFSVERPDGSNFTLKIRSTKLEDSAMYFCASRQDRNNEQFFGPGTRLTVL.

The gene calls are TRBV10-3 and TRBJ2-1, with TRBD2 identical over 11 bases. The trim removed 6 bases at V and 6 bases at J, leaving 10 bases unmatched. The CDR3 totals 16 residues. The germline V gene has CDR1 ENHRY and CDR2 SYGVKD. In DNA, the CDR3 is TGTGCCATCAGGAGCCCCACCGGGACTAGCGGCAATGAGCAGTTCTTC. Amino acids: CAIRSPTGTSGNEQFF.

The chain couples TRBV7-9 to TRBJ2-7; D perhaps matches TRBD2 (7 bases). This CDR3 is built from 15 residues. Trimming took off 4 bases at V and 5 bases at J, with 18 bases between the two ends. Looked up from germline, CDR1 is SEHNR and CDR2 is FQNEAQ (reference sequence). CDR3 region: CASSSKGGVVDEQYF. The CDR3 coding sequence is TGTGCCAGCAGCTCCAAGGGGGGGGTGGTCGACGAGCAGTACTTC.

The table lists this clonotype with a few counts. The V call is TRBV27, the J call TRBJ1-2; D is unresolved. The CDR3 covers 13 residues. V was shortened by 8 bases and J by 4 bases, with 14 bases between the two germline ends. The germline gives CDR1 MNHEY, CDR2 SMNVEV (reference sequence). The CDR3 loop reads CASGNFPRYGYTF. In DNA, the CDR3 is TGTGCCAGCGGAAATTTCCCCCGCTATGGCTACACCTTC.

The chain combines TRBV24-1 with TRBJ2-1; D unclear. Germline V lookup: CDR1 KGHDR, CDR2 SFDVKD. V lost 1 base and J lost 7, with 7 bases in between. The CDR3 consists of 13 residues. The CDR3 sequence is CATSDLGRNEQFF. As DNA, the CDR3 is TGTGCCACCAGTGATTTAGGACGAAATGAGCAGTTCTTC.